This is a list of T cell receptor beta chains from one sample in a study of T cells in Graves' hyperthyroidism and ophthalmopathy. A single record per CDR3 protein comes from TCRdb applying MiXCR to the multiplex PCR reads. The table includes about 400,000 distinct CDR3 sequences, about 14% detected once. The specimen was blood. The receptors here all came from a woman in her twenties or thirties with Graves' ophthalmopathy. Both conserved end residues are part of each CDR3. The order of the fields is V gene, clone size, D gene, J gene, CDR3 DNA, CDR3 protein. D genes are given only for firm matches. Part of the rows lack a size; the others show once, few, many or a class for expanded clones.

V: TRBV3-1; size: many; D: -; J: TRBJ2-2; DNA: TGTGCCAGCAGCCCCTATCAGAACGCCGGGGAGCTGTTTTTT; CDR3: CASSPYQNAGELFF
V: TRBV11-3; size: few; D: TRBD2; J: TRBJ2-3; DNA: TGTGCCAGCAGCCCGACGGGACTAGCGGGTGTAGATACGCAGTATTTT; CDR3: CASSPTGLAGVDTQYF
V: TRBV13; size: many; D: -; J: TRBJ1-5; DNA: TGTGCCAGCAGCTTTTCAGGGAAACAGCCCCAGCATTTT; CDR3: CASSFSGKQPQHF
V: TRBV19; size: -; D: -; J: TRBJ1-5; DNA: TGTGCCAGTAGTATGCCGCCAGGGAGGGATCAGCCCCAGCATTTT; CDR3: CASSMPPGRDQPQHF
V: TRBV29-1; size: many; D: -; J: TRBJ2-1; DNA: TGCAGCGCTGCCCACCAGGTCCACAATGAGCAGTTCTTC; CDR3: CSAAHQVHNEQFF
V: TRBV7-3; size: few; D: TRBD1; J: TRBJ2-7; DNA: TGTGCCAGCAGCTCCTTCGGGACAGGGGGCTACGAGCAGTACTTC; CDR3: CASSSFGTGGYEQYF
V: TRBV2; size: -; D: -; J: TRBJ1-6; DNA: TGTGCCAGCCGCGGGGATTATAATTCACCCCTCCACTTT; CDR3: CASRGDYNSPLHF
V: TRBV10-3; size: many; D: -; J: TRBJ1-2; DNA: TGTGCCACGGGAGCAGAACGCTCTCCCCTCTATGGCTACACCTTC; CDR3: CATGAERSPLYGYTF
V: TRBV2; size: many; D: -; J: TRBJ1-1; DNA: TGTGCCAGCAGTGAAGGGCTTACCATGAACACTGAAGCTTTCTTT; CDR3: CASSEGLTMNTEAFF
V: TRBV6-1; size: few; D: -; J: TRBJ1-1; DNA: TGTGCCAGCAGTTGGGTCCGGGTAGGCCTTTTGACTGAAGCTTTCTTT; CDR3: CASSWVRVGLLTEAFF
V: TRBV7-9; size: few; D: TRBD1; J: TRBJ2-7; DNA: TGTGCCAGCAGCTTATTGAACAGGGGTCTGGGCGAGCAGTACTTC; CDR3: CASSLLNRGLGEQYF
V: TRBV20-1; size: many; D: -; J: TRBJ2-1; DNA: TGCAGTGCCTCGAATACCGGGGACTCCGCTTACAATGAGCAGTTCTTC; CDR3: CSASNTGDSAYNEQFF
V: TRBV28; size: many; D: -; J: TRBJ2-1; DNA: TGTGCCAGCAGTTCACCCCAGACTCTCGGAAGCTCCTACAATGAGCAGTTCTTC; CDR3: CASSSPQTLGSSYNEQFF
V: TRBV9; size: few; D: -; J: TRBJ1-5; DNA: TGTGCCAGCAGCGTGGGGGTTGGCAATCAGCCCCAGCATTTT; CDR3: CASSVGVGNQPQHF
V: TRBV2; size: many; D: -; J: TRBJ2-2; DNA: TGTGCCAGCACATCCGATTTAGAAACCGGGGAGCTGTTTTTT; CDR3: CASTSDLETGELFF
V: TRBV20-1; size: many; D: -; J: TRBJ1-2; DNA: TGCAGTGCTAGGTGGGTCCCTGGCTACACCTTC; CDR3: CSARWVPGYTF
V: TRBV5-5; size: -; D: -; J: TRBJ2-1; DNA: TGTGCCAGCAGCTTGGCGGGGGAAGGTGAGCAGTTCTTC; CDR3: CASSLAGEGEQFF
V: TRBV7-2; size: many; D: -; J: TRBJ2-5; DNA: TGTGCCAGCAGCTTAGTGGTTCGGAACCAAGAGACCCAGTACTTC; CDR3: CASSLVVRNQETQYF